The sample holds one count of the clone carrying this TCR beta chain. No antigen is known for it. Method: immunoSEQ multiplex PCR; TCRdb's copy keeps in-frame clones and lacks some. The sample carries roughly 890,000 clones, 85% to 95% recorded once. It was CD45RO-negative cells, positively selected for CCR7, that made up naive CD8 cells, with terminally differentiated effector memory CD45RA+ cells excluded. This sample was included in a study of shared clonotypes between healthy human individuals. V was pared by 1 base and J by 4 bases, with 2 bases of the junction left unmatched. The CDR3 contains 15 residues. Germline V gives CDR1 SGHTA, CDR2 FQGNSA. The study, taken as a whole, reports: It was the non-shared clonotypes that had lower generation probabilities than clonotypes shared by all four donors.

This chain links TRBV7-2 with TRBJ2-5, with 11 bases aligning to TRBD2. Sequenced sample: naive CD8+ T cells sorted from blood. The receptor was isolated from a man under 40 in good health. The CDR3 here is CASSLGTSGLETQYF. The CDR3 coding sequence is TGTGCCAGCAGCTTAGGGACTAGCGGGCTAGAGACCCAGTACTTC. The variable domain in full, with the rest retrieved from reference TRBV7-2 and TRBJ2-5, is GAGVSQSPSNKVTEKGKDVELRCDPISGHTALYWYRQSLGQGLEFLIYFQGNSAPDKSGLPSDRFSAERTGGSVSTLTIQRTQQEDSAVYLCASSLGTSGLETQYFGPGTRLLVL.